This T cell receptor (beta chain) was retrieved from a study of identical twins. Note on this clonotype: Its specificity is unknown.

Notes on the study in general: Potential partial confounding of zero-insertion analyses by invariant MAIT and iNKT cells was noted. Conclusions came from cross-sectional statistical analysis, not from following the same donors. Twins' excess sharing was less marked for out-of-frame beta sequences.

The CDR3 totals 15 residues. Looked up from germline, CDR1 is SGHAT and CDR2 is FQNNGV. Unique molecular identifiers were present on the cDNA, and a universal primer site came from template switching. TCRdb ran MiXCR on the 5' RACE reads and lists one entry per CDR3 protein. Of roughly 1.6 million distinct CDR3 sequences listed, around 29% are singletons. Sequencing was performed on cord blood. This TCR was recovered from a newborn girl in good health. This chain joins TRBV11-2 and TRBJ2-7, with 9 bases fitting TRBD2. The DNA end lines up better with TRBJ2-5; the J call may be wrong. CDR3 sequence reads: CASSQGLAHKETQYF. CDR3 DNA: TGTGCCAGCAGCCAAGGACTAGCGCATAAAGAGACCCAGTACTTC.